This entry describes one T cell receptor (beta chain). Trimming cost V 3 bases and J 3 bases; bases outside gene matches: 6. The germline gives CDR1 MDHEN, CDR2 SYDVKM. The CDR3 loop spans 17 amino acids. The sample is drawn from a study of blood T cell repertoires in COVID-19. As for the study in general: Spain, Italy and the United States supplied samples that represented acute and convalescent COVID-19. PBMCs, B-cell-depleted T cells, or T cells provided the cDNA or gDNA that made up the material.

Original processing methods: The authors estimated nucleated cell counts from reference gene primer amplification. Clones were sequenced by immunoSEQ multiplex PCR, and TCRdb holds only the in-frame ones, with some missing. Clone size and V and J calls were adopted from that table, with D and trimming inferred from the DNA. Counted here are more than 85,000 clones, around three quarters occurring once; the ten biggest clones make up roughly 4%. Source material: peripheral blood. The chain joins TRBV28 to TRBJ2-5; 14 bases agree with TRBD2. The sequence came from a human donor in a cohort sampled during active or convalescent COVID-19. The CDR3 loop is CASSFATSGRAKETQYF. CDR3 in DNA: TGTGCCAGCAGTTTTGCGACTAGCGGGAGGGCTAAAGAGACCCAGTACTTC. The full variable domain, in which reference TRBV28 and TRBJ2-5 provide the parts outside the CDR3, is DVKVTQSSRYLVKRTGEKVFLECVQDMDHENMFWYRQDPGLGLRLIYFSYDVKMKEKGDIPEGYSVSREKKERFSLILESASTNQTSMYLCASSFATSGRAKETQYFGPGTRLLVL.